The source of this T cell receptor (beta chain) is a study of Ad26.COV2.S vaccination and SARS-CoV-2 variants. Per germline, CDR1 LGHDT and CDR2 YNNKEL (reference sequence). V was shortened by 0 bases and J by 2 bases, with 17 bases between the two germline ends. The CDR3 is 17 residues long. The treatment was: around 19 received Ad26.COV2.S at low or high dose, single or two shots; about 5 received placebo; per-sample allocation not given. Samples analyzed were those drawn on day 63 after the first vaccine or placebo injection. About this clone: Its antigen remains unknown.

Sequenced by immunoSEQ multiplex PCR; TCRdb stores in-frame clones only, minus some. The sample has more than 400,000 clones, 92% seen once. Study outcomes and limitations: Responses of spike-specific T cells (both CD8+ and CD4+) reportedly showed substantial breadth after vaccination. Recipients given vaccine exceeded placebo recipients in spike-specific TCR breadth.

This specimen was peripheral blood, taken in a trial of Ad26.COV2.S vaccine versus placebo. The rearrangement uses TRBV3-1 (or the pseudogene TRBV3-2) and TRBJ2-7; D possibly uses TRBD1 or TRBD2 (5 bases each). The TCR comes from a person between 18 and 65 years old who received the Ad26.COV2.S COVID-19 vaccine or a placebo. CDR3 nucleotide sequence: TGTGCCAGCAGCCAAGATCCCCCGGGGCGAAAAGCCTACGAGCAGTACTTC. Protein sequence: CASSQDPPGRKAYEQYF.